One sample yielded the 9 T cell receptor beta chains listed below, sequenced in a study of blood T cell repertoires in COVID-19. Profiled with immunoSEQ multiplex PCR; TCRdb holds only in-frame clones, not every one. The sample includes about 99,000 clones, over 70% of them seen just once. Sequenced: peripheral blood. The source is a middle-aged man with acute or convalescent COVID-19.

This chain joins TRBV4-1 and TRBJ2-1, with D tentatively TRBD2 (5 bases). The CDR3 has 16 amino acids. In germline, CDR1 is MGHRA, CDR2 YSYEKL. Trimming removed 1 base from V and 2 bases from J, with 12 bases in between. The DNA for the CDR3 is TGCGCCAGCAGCCAAGGCGTCCAGCGGACCTACAATGAGCAGTTCTTC. Encoded protein: CASSQGVQRTYNEQFF.

CDR3 protein: CASSPVAGAGEQYF. Here the CDR3 DNA reads TGCGCCAGCAGCCCGGTGGCGGGAGCCGGAGAGCAGTACTTC. The rearrangement uses TRBV10-2 and TRBJ2-7; TRBD2 matches 7 bases. The CDR3 consists of 14 residues. Germline CDR1 and CDR2: WSHSY and SAAADI. V lost 6 bases and J lost 7; bases outside the gene matches: 12.

The chain carries TRBV5-1 and TRBJ2-7, with 11 nucleotides matching TRBD2. The CDR3 consists of 15 residues. Trimming at V came to 0 bases and at J to 5 bases, leaving 4 bases not matched to a gene. The germline V gene encodes CDR1 SGHRS and CDR2 YFSETQ. CDR3 bases: TGCGCCAGCAGCTTGGTTACTAGCGGGAGCCACGAGCAGTACTTC. Residues: CASSLVTSGSHEQYF.

This chain joins TRBV11-2 and TRBJ2-3; D remains ambiguous. The CDR3 is made up of 11 amino acids. From germline, CDR1 is SGHAT and CDR2 FQNNGV. The V end was cut by 2 bases, the J end by 5 bases, with 2 bases between. In DNA form, the CDR3 reads TGTGCCAGCAGCTTACGAGATACGCAGTATTTT. Protein sequence: CASSLRDTQYF. Looking up the rest from reference TRBV11-2 and TRBJ2-3 gives the full variable domain: EAGVAQSPRYKIIEKRQSVAFWCNPISGHATLYWYQQILGQGPKLLIQFQNNGVVDDSQLPKDRFSAERLKGVDSTLKIQPAKLEDSAVYLCASSLRDTQYFGPGTRLTVL.

The chain employs TRBV7-2 and TRBJ2-7, with 8 bases matching TRBD2. This CDR3 comprises 16 residues. Trimming cost V 5 bases and J 3 bases; bases outside gene matches: 12. Per germline, CDR1 SGHTA and CDR2 FQGNSA. This CDR3 reads CASSHSRGRRDYEQYF. The CDR3 DNA reads as TGTGCCAGCAGCCACAGCCGCGGGAGGCGAGACTACGAGCAGTACTTC.

The rearrangement links TRBV7-8 to TRBJ1-1; D remains unclear. The germline CDR1 and CDR2 sequences are SGHVS and FQNEAQ. CDR3 length equals 15 residues. Deletions cut 5 bases from V and 0 bases from J, with 13 bases between. Written as DNA, the CDR3 is TGTGCCAGCAGCCGTGTTCGGGTTGTGAACACTGAAGCTTTCTTT. Translating it yields CASSRVRVVNTEAFF.

The chain combines TRBV4-2 with TRBJ2-3, with a possible D match to TRBD2 (6 bases). Germline assignment: CDR1 LGHNA and CDR2 YNFKEQ. The CDR3 is 18 amino acids. Trimming shortened V by 0 bases and J by 6 bases, and 22 bases separated the two germline ends. In nucleotides, the CDR3 is TGTGCCAGCAGCCAAGATGGGAGGTCGGGGACCAGCGGGGATACGCAGTATTTT. It translates to CASSQDGRSGTSGDTQYF.

The J gene is TRBJ2-3, the V gene TRBV2; D is undetermined. The CDR3 contains 15 residues. The germline V gene has CDR1 SNHLY and CDR2 FYNNEI. The V gene lost 0 bases and the J gene lost 3 bases, with 10 bases spanning the gap. CDR3 sequence: CASSEARLVTDTQYF. CDR3 nucleotides: TGTGCCAGCAGTGAAGCGCGTTTGGTTACAGATACGCAGTATTTT.

The chain recombines TRBV5-1 with TRBJ2-2, with 7 bases fitting TRBD1. The CDR3 is made up of 15 amino acids. Germline CDR1 and CDR2: SGHRS and YFSETQ. V was clipped by 3 bases and J by 4 bases; unmatched bases: 6. The CDR3 nucleotides are TGCGCCAGCAGCTGGGAAAGGGGGCTCACCGGGGAGCTGTTTTTT. This encodes CASSWERGLTGELFF.